Below are 5 T cell receptor beta chains sequenced from a single sample in a study of vaccination and CD4 T cells after COVID-19. Treatment meaning: approximately 11-day PBMC culture with coronavirus spike peptide pools or control peptides (ViraFEST assay). Gathering of the CD4+ T cells, from the unexposed donor, took place before the COVID-19 pandemic (2011-2018). Once obtained from cultured CD4+ T cells, the DNA was sequenced using the Oncomine TCR Beta short-read assay. TCRdb reprocessed the PCR reads via MiXCR and lists one record per CDR3 protein. The sample records 4,500 to 6,500 distinct CDR3 sequences, 41% being singletons. No antigens are known for them. Sequenced material: CD4+ T cells from blood, cultured in vitro. These receptor sequences come from a human donor in good health.

This clonotype was seen only a few times. The chain has TRBV24-1 and TRBJ1-2, with 9 bases identical to TRBD1. The V and J ends lost 9 bases and 6 bases, in that order; junction bases with no gene match: 7. CDR1 is KGHDR, CDR2 SFDVKD, per germline. The CDR3 consists of 13 residues. CDR3 DNA sequence: TGTGCCACCGTCCCGGGACAGGGAGATGGCTACACCTTC. Its translation: CATVPGQGDGYTF.

The rearrangement links TRBV5-1 to TRBJ2-5; D unresolved. The CDR3 spans 14 residues. CDR1 SGHRS and CDR2 YFSETQ come from the germline V gene. V was clipped by 4 bases and J by 2 bases, with 12 bases between them. The CDR3 DNA follows: TGCGCCAGCAGCACCTCTAGAGCACAAGAGACCCAGTACTTC. Its translation: CASSTSRAQETQYF.

In DNA form, the CDR3 reads TGTGCCAGCAGCTTGGTGGGCCCCCAAATAGGAGAGACCCAGTACTTC. It codes for CASSLVGPQIGETQYF. The genes are TRBV5-6 and TRBJ2-5, with D unclear. The germline V gene has CDR1 SGHDT and CDR2 YYEEEE. CDR3 length equals 16 residues. V lost 0 bases and J 4 bases, leaving 16 bases between the germline ends.

V gene TRBV10-3 combines with J gene TRBJ1-2, with D maybe TRBD1 (6 bases). CDR1 is ENHRY and CDR2 is SYGVKD in the germline V gene. The CDR3 sequence is 18 residues long. V was trimmed by 2 bases and J by 0 bases, leaving 19 bases between them. CDR3 in DNA: TGTGCCATCAGTGAGCCAAGCAGGGGAAAACAAACTAACTATGGCTACACCTTC. Translation gives CAISEPSRGKQTNYGYTF.

The table lists this clonotype with a few counts. The chain employs TRBV20-1 and TRBJ1-6, with D unresolved. The CDR3 runs 16 residues. CDR1 and CDR2 (germline): DFQATT, SNEGSKA (reference sequence). V was trimmed by 0 bases and J by 0 bases, leaving 9 bases between them. CDR3 in DNA: TGCAGTGCTAGAGATTTCGGTAGCTCCTATAATTCACCCCTCCACTTT. Amino acid sequence: CSARDFGSSYNSPLHF.